Listed below are T cell receptor beta chains from one sample, sequenced in a study of blood T cell repertoires in COVID-19. Method: immunoSEQ multiplex PCR; TCRdb's copy keeps in-frame clones and lacks some. The data show hundreds of thousands of clones, about 83% seen once. The sequenced sample consisted of peripheral blood. All receptors derive from a woman aged 45-65 years with acute or convalescent COVID-19. CDR3s leave out the opening cysteine and the closing phenylalanine or tryptophan.

v_call cdr3_aa
TRBV6-1 ASSRSRAGGTEAF
TRBV7-2 ASSSPGGGSYNEQF
TRBV9 ASSVVTYTEAF
TRBV3-1/TRBV3-2 ASSQAQRGYT
TRBV2 ASSPISGQYGYT
TRBV7-8 ASSPLGVAGKETQY
TRBV7-2 ASSPSGTSYNEQF
TRBV5-4 ASSRIHEPNTEAF
TRBV28 ASSLLGSNQPQH
TRBV24-1 ATSDLFGDMNTGELF
TRBV6-1 ASSEARRNNEQF
TRBV5-6 ASSLAGGGLTYEQY
TRBV7-9 ASSAGLSNNSPLH
TRBV19 ASSTPPGAPNTEAF
TRBV7-8 ASSLTGARGDQY
TRBV5-1 ASSYGTSGGHSTDTQY
TRBV7-7 ASSAFRTSGSRTGELF
TRBV28 ASSLPTGSGEKLF
TRBV19 ASSKGGMTGNYGYT
TRBV18 ASSPPGGNYEQY
TRBV27 ASRPGTSGTDTQY
TRBV19 ASSRGTLLDYNEQF
TRBV5-1 ASSLVGASYNEQF
TRBV2 AASGQPEGEAF
TRBV29-1 SVGVDRGGLGDTEAF
TRBV3-1/TRBV3-2 ASRRTGGTYGYT
TRBV7-2 ASSLKLAQETQY
TRBV6-6 ASRLRGGLDSPLH
TRBV6-5 ASKETASTDTQY
TRBV27 ASSLPGLGYNEQF
TRBV9 ASLTPSRGEAF
TRBV19 ASKYRLNTEAF
TRBV12-3/TRBV12-4 ASRGGDRPPLH
TRBV24-1 ATSDSRSNYGYT
TRBV5-6 ASSRTSGSINEQF
TRBV6-6 ASRTGGDLMSQH
TRBV30 AWTSRDTQY
TRBV7-2 ASSKKTGDTDTQY
TRBV27 ASSFPAGGVDTIY
TRBV4-1 ASEKRPGGSDTQY